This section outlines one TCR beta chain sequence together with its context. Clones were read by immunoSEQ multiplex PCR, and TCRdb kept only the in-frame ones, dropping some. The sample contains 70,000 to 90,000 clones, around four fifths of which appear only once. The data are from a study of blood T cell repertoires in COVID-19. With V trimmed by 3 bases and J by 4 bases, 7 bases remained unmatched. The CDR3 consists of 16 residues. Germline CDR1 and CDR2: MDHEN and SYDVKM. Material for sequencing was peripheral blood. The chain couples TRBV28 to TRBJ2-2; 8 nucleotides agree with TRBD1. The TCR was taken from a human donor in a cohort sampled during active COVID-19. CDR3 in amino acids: CASSFLTGESTGELFF. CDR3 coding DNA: TGTGCCAGCAGTTTCCTGACAGGGGAGAGCACCGGGGAGCTGTTTTTT. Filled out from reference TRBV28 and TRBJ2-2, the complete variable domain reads DVKVTQSSRYLVKRTGEKVFLECVQDMDHENMFWYRQDPGLGLRLIYFSYDVKMKEKGDIPEGYSVSREKKERFSLILESASTNQTSMYLCASSFLTGESTGELFFGEGSRLTVL.